One and the same sample provided the 27 T cell receptor beta chains below, sequenced in a study of T cell repertoires in cytomegalovirus infection. TCRdb processed the reads anew with MiXCR; each CDR3 protein has one entry. The top ten clones hold 15% to 20% of a sample with hundreds of thousands of distinct CDR3 sequences, roughly 34% of them seen once. These TCRs' antigens remain unknown. The sequencing used cultured PBMCs, collected from culture after CMV antigen stimulation. These TCRs come from a human donor in good health (CMV status not recorded). Some clones in this sample may be carry-over from other donors' samples.

The rearrangement links TRBV27 to TRBJ2-7, with D tentatively TRBD1 (5 bases). The germline CDR1 and CDR2 sequences are MNHEY and SMNVEV (reference sequence). The CDR3 contains 14 residues. V gave up 5 bases and J gave up 3 bases, with 14 bases separating them. The CDR3 region is CASSPHSQGYEQYV. CDR3 DNA: TGTGCCAGCAGTCCCCACTCCCAGGGCTACGAGCAGTACGTC.

The chain links TRBV5-4 to TRBJ1-2; 7 nucleotides match TRBD1. V shed 4 bases and J 2 bases; nucleotides not matched to a gene: 5. CDR1 is SGHNT, CDR2 YYREEE, per germline (reference sequence). The CDR3 is 14 amino acids. The CDR3 region has the DNA TGTGCCAGCAGCGGGGACAGAAGGAACTATGGCTACACCTTC. Its protein product is CASSGDRRNYGYTF.

The gene calls are TRBV6-9 and TRBJ2-7; maybe TRBD2 (5 bases). Trimming removed 3 bases from V and 2 bases from J, with 17 bases in between. Per germline, CDR1 MNHGY and CDR2 SVAAGI. The CDR3 contains 16 residues. CDR3 DNA sequence: TGTGCCAGCAGTTACGTCCCGGGGAGCGGCCCCTACGAGCAGTACGTC. Residues: CASSYVPGSGPYEQYV.

This clonotype was detected ten times or more. The V call is TRBV7-2, the J call TRBJ2-2; D is uncertain. Germline CDR1 reads SGHTA; CDR2 reads FQGNSA. Between the trimmed V and J ends, which lost 1 base and 0 bases, there was a span of 6 bases. The CDR3 covers 15 residues. The chain's CDR3 is CASSLGGANTGELFF. CDR3 coding DNA: TGTGCCAGCAGCTTAGGAGGAGCGAACACCGGGGAGCTGTTTTTT.

This clonotype was recorded many times. The chain joins TRBV7-2 to TRBJ2-5; D gene uncertain. The CDR3 is 16 residues long. The germline V gene has CDR1 SGHTA and CDR2 FQGNSA. Trimming stripped 2 bases from V and 2 bases from J, with 15 bases between. CDR3 DNA sequence: TGTGCCAGCAGCTTAATCTTCAGAGAATTACAAGAGACCCAGTACTTC. Amino acids: CASSLIFRELQETQYF.

This clonotype was seen more than once but under ten times. The chain carries TRBV27 and TRBJ2-7, with D maybe TRBD2 (6 bases). The CDR3 covers 14 residues. Germline lookup yields CDR1 MNHEY and CDR2 SMNVEV (reference sequence). V was clipped by 0 bases and J by 2 bases, with 8 bases between them. CDR3 loop: CASSLSSGAYEQYF. In DNA, the CDR3 is TGTGCCAGCAGTTTATCTAGCGGCGCCTACGAGCAGTACTTC.

This clonotype has just a few counts. The chain has TRBV19 and TRBJ2-6; no definite D call. The CDR3 runs 15 residues. Trimming took off 6 bases at V and 0 bases at J, with 9 bases between the two ends. The V gene's germline CDR1 is LNHDA and CDR2 SQIVND (reference sequence). The CDR3 DNA reads TGTGCCAGTAGCGGCGGCTACTCTGGGGCCAACGTCCTGACTTTC. The encoded protein is CASSGGYSGANVLTF.

This clonotype appeared a single time. The DNA of the CDR3 is TGTGCCAGCGAGAACCAGGAGAACACTGAAGCTTTCTTT. The encoded protein is CASENQENTEAFF. The V gene is TRBV12-3 or TRBV12-4, the J gene TRBJ1-1; D call uncertain. The CDR3 extends over 13 amino acids. The germline V and J ends were trimmed by 8 bases and 1 base, with 11 bases remaining between them.

The chain has TRBV19 and TRBJ1-2; possible D gene TRBD1, 5 bases. Deletions cut 7 bases from V and 0 bases from J, with 21 bases between. Germline V gene lookup returns CDR1 LNHDA and CDR2 SQIVND (reference sequence). This CDR3 comprises 17 residues. Here the CDR3 reads CASTMVLRQFANYGYTF. The DNA for the CDR3 is TGTGCCAGTACCATGGTATTACGACAGTTTGCTAACTATGGCTACACCTTC.

The V and J genes are TRBV7-2 and TRBJ2-7; the D gene is possibly TRBD1 (5 bases). Between the trimmed V and J ends, which lost 1 base and 1 base, there was a span of 8 bases. Germline assignment: CDR1 SGHTA and CDR2 FQGNSA. The length of the CDR3 is 14 residues. The chain's CDR3 is CASSLVPGSYEQYF. The CDR3 DNA sequence: TGTGCCAGCAGCTTAGTCCCAGGGTCCTACGAGCAGTACTTC.

This clonotype occurred many times. The chain joins TRBV7-2 to TRBJ2-5; D assignment may be TRBD1 or TRBD2 (5 bases each). CDR1 SGHTA and CDR2 FQGNSA come from the germline V gene. The CDR3 covers 14 residues. V was trimmed by 5 bases and J by 3 bases, leaving 13 bases between them. DNA of the CDR3: TGTGCCAGCAGCCACTGGGGGAGTAAAGAGACCCAGTACTTC. This translates into CASSHWGSKETQYF.

The chain carries TRBV7-3 and TRBJ1-6, with D uncertain. Trimming took 6 bases from V and 10 from J, leaving 10 bases between them. Germline CDR1 SGHTA, CDR2 FQGTGA. The CDR3 extends over 12 amino acids. The CDR3, as DNA: TGTGCCAGCAGTACCCCATACTCACCCCTCCACTTT. Translating it yields CASSTPYSPLHF.

The rearrangement links TRBV11-3 to TRBJ2-2, with 10 bases lining up with TRBD1. Trimming took 5 bases from V and 5 from J; bases not matched to a gene: 8. The CDR3 is made up of 16 amino acids. Germline V gene data show CDR1 as SGHNT and CDR2 as YENEEA. DNA for the CDR3: TGTGCCAGCAGCCATGAAGACAGGGGGCAAACCGGGGAGCTGTTTTTT. This encodes CASSHEDRGQTGELFF. Combining the CDR3 with reference TRBV11-3 and TRBJ2-2 gives the whole variable domain EAGVVQSPRYKIIEKKQPVAFWCNPISGHNTLYWYLQNLGQGPELLIRYENEEAVDDSQLPKDRFSAERLKGVDSTLKIQPAELGDSAVYLCASSHEDRGQTGELFFGEGSRLTVL.

The CDR3 loop reads CASSYLGESYEQYV. The CDR3 coding sequence is TGTGCCAGCAGTTACCTCGGGGAGTCCTACGAGCAGTACGTC. V gene TRBV6-6 combines with J gene TRBJ2-7; weak D call: TRBD2 (5 bases). The CDR3 contains 14 residues. Trimming removed 2 bases at V and 1 base at J, with 9 bases between. Germline V gene lookup returns CDR1 MNHNY and CDR2 SVGAGI (reference sequence).

A few counts support this clonotype. V gene TRBV7-9 combines with J gene TRBJ1-2, with 9 positions matching TRBD1. CDR1 and CDR2 from the germline V gene are SEHNR and FQNEAQ (reference sequence). The CDR3 contains 15 residues. Losses at the gene ends were 5 bases for V and 0 bases for J; bases not matched to a gene: 4. The DNA of the CDR3 is TGTGCCAGCAGCGGGGACAGGGCAGCTAACTATGGCTACACCTTC. Amino acid sequence: CASSGDRAANYGYTF.

There are a few counts of this clonotype. The chain combines TRBV7-2 with TRBJ2-4, with 13 positions matching TRBD2. The CDR3 consists of 20 residues. Per the germline V gene, CDR1 is SGHTA and CDR2 is FQGNSA. Trimming cost V 0 bases and J 3 bases; bases outside gene matches: 11. The DNA of the CDR3 is TGTGCCAGCAGCTTAGCTCCGGGACTAGCGGGACGAAGAGGCAAAAACATTCAGTACTTC. Protein product: CASSLAPGLAGRRGKNIQYF.

The chain links TRBV12-3 or TRBV12-4 to TRBJ2-1; D uncertain. This CDR3 has 13 residues. Trimming shortened V by 6 bases and J by 8 bases, and 14 bases separated the two germline ends. In DNA form, the CDR3 reads TGTGCCAGCAGGTTCAAGGCAGGCGATGAGCAGTTCTTC. It translates to CASRFKAGDEQFF.

This clonotype was recorded a few times. This chain links TRBV7-2 with TRBJ2-1; D not resolved. V shed 3 bases and J shed 4 bases, with 19 bases lying between them. CDR1 and CDR2 from the germline V gene are SGHTA and FQGNSA. The CDR3 length is 17 residues. The CDR3 DNA reads TGTGCCAGCAGCTTCATTTCCTTAGCACAACGTTACAATGAGCAGTTCTTC. This gives the protein CASSFISLAQRYNEQFF.

The rearrangement uses TRBV7-2 and TRBJ2-1, with TRBD2 matching 10 bases. The length of the CDR3 is 17 residues. The V gene end was trimmed by 1 base and the J gene end by 8 bases; junction bases not matched to a gene: 11. The germline gives CDR1 SGHTA, CDR2 FQGNSA. The CDR3 loop is CASSLVRASGRGYEQFF. Here the CDR3 DNA reads TGTGCCAGCAGCTTAGTTAGGGCTAGCGGGAGAGGGTATGAGCAGTTCTTC. Combining the CDR3 with reference TRBV7-2 and TRBJ2-1 gives the whole variable domain GAGVSQSPSNKVTEKGKDVELRCDPISGHTALYWYRQSLGQGLEFLIYFQGNSAPDKSGLPSDRFSAERTGGSVSTLTIQRTQQEDSAVYLCASSLVRASGRGYEQFFGPGTRLTVL.

The chain combines TRBV5-8 with TRBJ2-1; 12 bases match TRBD2. In germline, CDR1 is SGHTS, CDR2 YDEGEE. The CDR3 totals 16 residues. Trimming removed 3 bases from V and 2 bases from J; junction bases left unmatched: 3. This CDR3 reads CASSSGTSGPYNEQFF. The CDR3 coding sequence is TGTGCCAGCAGCTCCGGGACTAGCGGGCCCTACAATGAGCAGTTCTTC. Full variable domain (outside the CDR3, taken from reference TRBV5-8 and TRBJ2-1): EAGVTQSPTHLIKTRGQQATLRCSPISGHTSVYWYQQALGLGLQFLLWYDEGEERNRGNFPPRFSGRQFPNYSSELNVNALELEDSALYLCASSSGTSGPYNEQFFGPGTRLTVL.

The chain employs TRBV30 and TRBJ1-1; 8 nucleotides agree with TRBD1. This CDR3 contains 13 residues. Losses at the gene ends were 2 bases for V and 5 bases for J; bases not matched to a gene: 4. Germline V lookup: CDR1 GTSNPN, CDR2 SVGIG (reference sequence). The CDR3 nucleotides read TGTGCCTGGAGTTCAGGACAGGGAACTGAAGCTTTCTTT. This codes for CAWSSGQGTEAFF.

This clonotype came up a few times. The rearrangement joins TRBV10-3 to TRBJ2-1; D gene ambiguous. The CDR3 spans 13 residues. The germline V and J ends were trimmed by 7 bases and 3 bases, with 10 bases remaining between them. Germline CDR1 and CDR2: ENHRY and SYGVKD. CDR3 DNA: TGTGCCATCACTCTAGACCTCTACAATGAGCAGTTCTTC. This codes for CAITLDLYNEQFF.

This clonotype was counted ten times or more. The chain uses TRBV28 and TRBJ2-1; 14 positions match TRBD2. Per the germline V gene, CDR1 is MDHEN and CDR2 is SYDVKM. J was trimmed by 7 bases and V by 4 bases; bases with no gene match: 9. CDR3 length equals 17 residues. DNA of the CDR3: TGTGCCAGCAGTTCTAGACATAGGACTAGCGGGAGGAATGAGCAGTTCTTC. Translated: CASSSRHRTSGRNEQFF.

This clonotype came up a few times. This chain uses TRBV4-1 with TRBJ2-7; 11 bases align to TRBD2. Looked up from germline, CDR1 is MGHRA and CDR2 is YSYEKL. This CDR3 has 16 amino acids. After removal of 3 bases from V and 4 bases from J, the junction contained 8 bases not matched to a gene. The chain's CDR3 is CASSHVSGRGTYEQYF. In DNA form, the CDR3 reads TGCGCCAGCAGCCACGTTAGCGGGAGGGGTACTTACGAGCAGTACTTC.

This clonotype was seen at least ten times. The chain employs TRBV7-2 and TRBJ1-1; D not resolved. With 1 base removed from V and 5 bases from J, the gap between germline ends came to 14 bases. Germline CDR1 reads SGHTA; CDR2 reads FQGNSA. The CDR3 contains 15 residues. As DNA, the CDR3 is TGTGCCAGCAGCTTAGGGGCAGGCGAAGGGACTGAAGCTTTCTTT. Translated: CASSLGAGEGTEAFF.

This clonotype was seen at least ten times. The chain uses TRBV20-1 and TRBJ1-2; no definite D call. The CDR3 extends over 13 amino acids. In germline, CDR1 is DFQATT, CDR2 SNEGSKA (reference sequence). DNA of the CDR3: TGCAGCCAAAGTCGGCAGCGATACTATGGCTACACCTTC. This gives the protein CSQSRQRYYGYTF.

The chain couples TRBV6-5 to TRBJ1-4; 11 nucleotides align to TRBD1. This CDR3 has 17 amino acids. The V gene's germline CDR1 is MNHEY and CDR2 SVGAGI. V was pared by 5 bases and J by 7 bases, with 12 bases of the junction left unmatched. Written as DNA, the CDR3 is TGTGCCAGCAGTCCACACGGGGGACAGGGGGACGTTGAAAAACTGTTTTTT. Its protein product is CASSPHGGQGDVEKLFF.